This passage covers 32 T cell receptor beta chains from one sample sequenced in a study of blood T cell repertoires in COVID-19 (TCRdb year 2020). The library was generated by the immunoSEQ multiplex PCR assay. Held by TCRdb, this immuneACCESS table contains in-frame sequences only and omits some clones. Under half of the omission traces to an unresolved V gene where checked; the cause of the rest is unknown. Across this sample there are hundreds of thousands of clones, with roughly 77% seen only once. The ten largest make up about 3.5% of the sample. The sequencing sample was made of peripheral blood. The receptors originated from a woman of 80 years or more with acute or convalescent COVID-19.

The chain employs TRBV6-5 and TRBJ1-1; 9 positions agree with TRBD1. After removal of 2 bases from V and 3 bases from J, the junction contained 7 bases not matched to a gene. This CDR3 has 16 residues. Looked up from germline, CDR1 is MNHEY and CDR2 is SVGAGI. In DNA form, the CDR3 reads TGTGCCAGCAGTTACGTTACAGGGGGCAGGTACACTGAAGCTTTCTTT. Encoded protein: CASSYVTGGRYTEAFF.

This chain connects TRBV3-1 (or the pseudogene TRBV3-2) to TRBJ2-3, with D possibly matching TRBD2 (6 bases). Trimming took off 5 bases at V and 5 bases at J, with 26 bases between the two ends. This CDR3 comprises 18 residues. Germline CDR1 and CDR2: LGHDT and YNNKEL (reference sequence). DNA of the CDR3: TGTGCCAGCAGCGGATGGCCCGGGTCGGAGGGGCTGGAAGATACGCAGTATTTT. The encoded protein is CASSGWPGSEGLEDTQYF.

This rearrangement joins TRBV21-1 to TRBJ2-3; the table gives TRBD2 as D, unverified against the DNA. TRBV21-1 is labeled a pseudogene. The CDR3 loop spans 17 amino acids. The CDR3 bases are TGTGCCAGCAGCAAAGCGGCGAATAGCGGGAACACAGATACGCAGTATTTT. Translation: CASSKAANSGNTDTQYF.

V is TRBV30 and J is TRBJ2-3, with 11 bases identical to TRBD2. The germline V gene has CDR1 GTSNPN and CDR2 SVGIG (reference sequence). The CDR3 loop spans 14 amino acids. After removal of 4 bases from V and 6 bases from J, the junction contained 6 bases not matched to a gene. CDR3 in amino acids: CAWNSGRAEDTQYF. The CDR3 DNA reads TGTGCCTGGAATAGCGGGAGGGCCGAGGATACGCAGTATTTT.

This chain uses TRBV7-2 with TRBJ1-1, with TRBD1 identical over 7 bases. CDR1 is SGHTA and CDR2 is FQGNSA in the germline V gene. V shed 5 bases and J 4 bases; nucleotides not matched to a gene: 4. The length of the CDR3 is 13 residues. The CDR3 sequence is CASSTTGATEAFF. CDR3 DNA: TGTGCCAGCAGCACTACAGGGGCCACTGAAGCTTTCTTT. The full variable domain, rest sourced from reference TRBV7-2 and TRBJ1-1, is GAGVSQSPSNKVTEKGKDVELRCDPISGHTALYWYRQSLGQGLEFLIYFQGNSAPDKSGLPSDRFSAERTGGSVSTLTIQRTQQEDSAVYLCASSTTGATEAFFGQGTRLTVV.

The chain couples TRBV3-1 (or the pseudogene TRBV3-2) to TRBJ1-4; tentative D call: TRBD1 (6 bases). Trimming removed 1 base at V and 2 bases at J, with 11 bases between. The CDR3 runs 16 residues. CDR1 is LGHDT and CDR2 is YNNKEL in the germline V gene (reference sequence). DNA for the CDR3: TGTGCCAGCAGCCAAGGGTTGGGGGCGACTAATGAAAAACTGTTTTTT. This encodes CASSQGLGATNEKLFF.

This clone occurred many times. The genes are TRBV7-2 and TRBJ2-1; TRBD2 aligns across 8 bases. The germline V gene has CDR1 SGHTA and CDR2 FQGNSA. J gave up 7 bases and V 2 bases, and 10 bases lay outside the gene matches. There are 16 residues in the CDR3. CDR3 coding DNA: TGTGCCAGCAGCTTATTACCGGGACTAGTCCCTAATGAGCAGTTCTTC. Encoded protein: CASSLLPGLVPNEQFF.

V usage is TRBV6-6 and J usage is TRBJ1-6; TRBD1 aligns across 9 bases. V trimming: 6 bases; J trimming: 6 bases; junction bases outside the gene matches: 6. The germline V gene encodes CDR1 MNHNY and CDR2 SVGAGI (reference sequence). The CDR3 length is 15 residues. The CDR3 protein is CASRTGTGINSPLHF. The CDR3 nucleotides read TGTGCCAGCAGAACTGGGACAGGGATTAATTCACCCCTCCACTTT.

The chain combines TRBV19 with TRBJ2-1, with D unresolved. The CDR3 length is 15 residues. The germline gives CDR1 LNHDA, CDR2 SQIVND (reference sequence). V was clipped by 1 base and J by 0 bases, with 7 bases between them. The CDR3 sequence: CASSIGQNSYNEQFF. The CDR3 nucleotides read TGTGCCAGTAGTATAGGTCAGAACTCCTACAATGAGCAGTTCTTC. Full variable domain (remainder filled in from reference TRBV19 and TRBJ2-1): DGGITQSPKYLFRKEGQNVTLSCEQNLNHDAMYWYRQDPGQGLRLIYYSQIVNDFQKGDIAEGYSVSREKKESFPLTVTSAQKNPTAFYLCASSIGQNSYNEQFFGPGTRLTVL.

The chain has TRBV6-4 and TRBJ1-1; the D gene is possibly TRBD1 (6 bases). The CDR3 is 15 amino acids. Per the germline V gene, CDR1 is MRHNA and CDR2 is SNTAGT. The V end was cut by 4 bases, the J end by 8 bases, with 20 bases between. The DNA for the CDR3 is TGTGCCAGCAGTGCTGAATTCGGGGGGGGCGCCGAAGCTTTCTTT. This encodes CASSAEFGGGAEAFF.

This clone was picked up one time. V usage is TRBV5-1 and J usage is TRBJ1-1, with D tentatively TRBD1 (6 bases). The CDR3 spans 15 residues. The V end was cut by 2 bases, the J end by 7 bases, with 18 bases between. Germline V gene data show CDR1 as SGHRS and CDR2 as YFSETQ. CDR3 amino acids: CASSFGTGHKNEAFF. The CDR3 nucleotides read TGCGCCAGCAGCTTCGGGACGGGACACAAGAATGAAGCTTTCTTT.

V gene TRBV14 combines with J gene TRBJ2-1, with 12 bases lining up with TRBD2. Germline loops: CDR1 SGHDN, CDR2 FVKESK. V dropped 4 bases and J dropped 0; count of bases not matched to a gene: 4. The CDR3 contains 17 residues. The CDR3 loop is CASSLRLAGASYNEQFF. DNA of the CDR3: TGTGCCAGCAGCCTAAGACTAGCGGGAGCCTCCTACAATGAGCAGTTCTTC.

The V call is TRBV2, the J call TRBJ1-6; 7 bases map to TRBD1. This CDR3 is built from 16 residues. Germline CDR1 SNHLY, CDR2 FYNNEI. The J segment lost 0 bases and the V segment lost 7 bases, leaving 6 bases of the junction unmatched. CDR3 protein: CASTGQLSSYNSPLHF. The CDR3 nucleotides read TGTGCCAGCACGGGACAGCTGAGCTCCTATAATTCACCCCTCCACTTT.

The table lists this clone with a few counts. The rearrangement joins TRBV10-3 to TRBJ2-1, with 11 bases lining up with TRBD2. Trimming removed 10 bases from V and 4 bases from J; junction bases left unmatched: 9. The CDR3 contains 15 residues. The germline gives CDR1 ENHRY, CDR2 SYGVKD. The CDR3 bases are TGTGCCAGCGGGCCTAGCGGGGGGACTTACAATGAGCAGTTCTTC. Protein product: CASGPSGGTYNEQFF.

J is TRBJ2-5 and V is TRBV5-1, with 13 bases matching TRBD2. The germline CDR1 and CDR2 sequences are SGHRS and YFSETQ. There are 21 residues in the CDR3. Trimming took 0 bases from V and 4 from J; bases not matched to a gene: 18. CDR3: CASSLGRTSGGDKIGGETQYF. The CDR3 DNA reads as TGCGCCAGCAGCTTGGGAAGGACTAGCGGGGGAGACAAAATCGGGGGAGAGACCCAGTACTTC.

The chain employs TRBV15 and TRBJ2-7, with 10 nucleotides matching TRBD2. Germline CDR1 and CDR2: LNHNV and YYDKDF (reference sequence). J lost 1 base, V lost 0 bases, and 3 bases had no gene match. This CDR3 contains 16 residues. In DNA form, the CDR3 reads TGTGCCACCAGCAGAGATGAACTAGCGGGATCCTACGAGCAGTACTTC. This gives the protein CATSRDELAGSYEQYF.

The CDR3 DNA reads as TGTGCCAGTTCCGGGACTAGCGGAACAAGCACAGATACGCAGTATTTT. It encodes CASSGTSGTSTDTQYF. V is TRBV28 and J is TRBJ2-3; 11 nucleotides match TRBD2. CDR1 and CDR2 (germline): MDHEN, SYDVKM. With V trimmed by 9 bases and J by 0 bases, 8 bases remained unmatched. The CDR3 length is 16 residues.

This clone was recorded once. J is TRBJ1-4 and V is TRBV27, with a possible D match to TRBD1 (6 bases). The CDR3 contains 14 residues. V was clipped by 4 bases and J by 3 bases, with 9 bases between them. Germline V lookup: CDR1 MNHEY, CDR2 SMNVEV (reference sequence). For the CDR3, the DNA is TGTGCCAGCAGTTCCAGGGGTCCTAATGAAAAACTGTTTTTT. Translated: CASSSRGPNEKLFF.

The chain couples TRBV6-4 to TRBJ2-3; the match to TRBD1 covers 11 bases. CDR1 and CDR2 from the germline V gene are MRHNA and SNTAGT. CDR3 length: 14 amino acids. The junction had 0 bases not matched to a gene; V was cut back by 2 bases and J by 5 bases. This CDR3 is CASSDGTGGDTQYF. DNA for the CDR3: TGTGCCAGCAGTGACGGGACAGGGGGAGATACGCAGTATTTT.

The chain is built from TRBV5-4 and TRBJ2-1, with TRBD2 matching over 7 bases. This CDR3 is built from 15 residues. Trimming took 4 bases from V and 4 from J; bases not matched to a gene: 8. CDR1 and CDR2 (germline): SGHNT, YYREEE (reference sequence). The CDR3 sequence is CASSQDAGGYNEQFF. The CDR3 DNA sequence: TGTGCCAGCAGCCAAGACGCCGGGGGGTACAATGAGCAGTTCTTC.

Ten or more counts support this clone. The chain combines TRBV7-9 with TRBJ2-2, with a tentative D call TRBD2 (5 bases). CDR1 SEHNR and CDR2 FQNEAQ come from the germline V gene (reference sequence). The CDR3 loop spans 15 amino acids. V lost 6 bases and J 1 base, leaving 12 bases between the germline ends. In DNA, the CDR3 is TGTGCCAGCAGGGCCCGGACTGGGAACACCGGGGAGCTGTTTTTT. Amino acids: CASRARTGNTGELFF.

The V call is TRBV4-2, the J call TRBJ2-5; 8 bases map to TRBD1. This CDR3 spans 16 amino acids. Germline V gene lookup returns CDR1 LGHNA and CDR2 YNFKEQ. Trimming took 0 bases from V and 4 from J; bases not matched to a gene: 7. The CDR3 region has the DNA TGTGCCAGCAGCCAAGAACCCCTGACAGGGGTAGAGACCCAGTACTTC. It yields the protein CASSQEPLTGVETQYF.

This clone occurred once. The chain carries TRBV6-5 and TRBJ1-3, with D tentatively TRBD1 (5 bases). V lost 5 bases and J lost 0, with 11 bases in between. CDR3 length: 15 residues. The germline gives CDR1 MNHEY, CDR2 SVGAGI. The DNA of the CDR3 is TGTGCCAGCAGTACCTTAGACAGCTCTGGAAACACCATATATTTT. This sequence encodes CASSTLDSSGNTIYF.

The V call is TRBV29-1, the J call TRBJ1-1; 7 nucleotides line up with TRBD1. Germline lookup yields CDR1 SQVTM and CDR2 ANQGSEA. This CDR3 spans 12 amino acids. Germline trimming cut 7 bases from V and 5 bases from J; bases unmatched to any gene: 7. The CDR3 bases are TGCAGCGGCGCGACAGGGAGGACTGAAGCTTTCTTT. Amino acid sequence: CSGATGRTEAFF.

The V and J genes are TRBV5-1 and TRBJ1-5; D uncertain. The CDR3 length is 14 residues. Germline V gene sequence: CDR1 SGHRS, CDR2 YFSETQ. Between the trimmed V and J ends, which lost 0 bases and 3 bases, there was a span of 7 bases. The DNA of the CDR3 is TGCGCCAGCAGCTTGGACAGCCCCAATCAGCCCCAGCATTTT. It codes for CASSLDSPNQPQHF. Looking up the rest from reference TRBV5-1 and TRBJ1-5 gives the full variable domain: KAGVTQTPRYLIKTRGQQVTLSCSPISGHRSVSWYQQTPGQGLQFLFEYFSETQRNKGNFPGRFSGRQFSNSRSEMNVSTLELGDSALYLCASSLDSPNQPQHFGDGTRLSIL.

J is TRBJ2-1 and V is TRBV12-5; TRBD2 matches at 7 bases. This CDR3 spans 14 amino acids. The germline gives CDR1 LGHNT, CDR2 FRNRAP. Trimming removed 2 bases from V and 11 bases from J; junction bases left unmatched: 9. The CDR3 nucleotides read TGTGCTAGTGGTTTGACACCCCTAGCGGCGAAGCAGTTCTTC. It is translated as CASGLTPLAAKQFF.

This rearrangement joins TRBV10-2 to TRBJ2-5; TRBD2 agrees at 11 bases. The CDR3 is made up of 17 amino acids. After removal of 6 bases from V and 1 base from J, the junction contained 10 bases not matched to a gene. CDR1 is WSHSY, CDR2 SAAADI, per germline. The CDR3 region has the DNA TGCGCCAGCAGGAGGGGGCTAGCGGGAGGTGGCCAAGAGACCCAGTACTTC. Translation: CASRRGLAGGGQETQYF.

The rearrangement joins TRBV6-5 to TRBJ2-7; 9 nucleotides agree with TRBD1. Germline loops: CDR1 MNHEY, CDR2 SVGAGI. CDR3 length: 14 amino acids. The V and J ends lost 5 bases and 3 bases, in that order; junction bases with no gene match: 5. CDR3 residues: CASSRGTGHYEQYF. The CDR3 nucleotides read TGTGCCAGCAGTAGGGGGACAGGGCACTACGAGCAGTACTTC.

The rearrangement uses TRBV7-2 and TRBJ1-2, with D possibly being TRBD1 (6 bases). The CDR3 length is 15 residues. Trimming took off 4 bases at V and 4 bases at J, with 16 bases between the two ends. Germline CDR1 reads SGHTA; CDR2 reads FQGNSA. The CDR3 nucleotides are TGTGCCAGCAGCTACGACAGCGGGGGGCCCTATGGCTACACCTTC. Its translation is CASSYDSGGPYGYTF.

The rearrangement links TRBV4-1 to TRBJ2-5, with D maybe TRBD2 (6 bases). The CDR3 covers 17 residues. Germline V gene lookup returns CDR1 MGHRA and CDR2 YSYEKL. V was cut by 2 bases and J by 2 bases, with 18 bases left in between. The CDR3 coding sequence is TGCGCCAGCAGCCAAAAAGGGGACTCGGGTGGGCAAGAGACCCAGTACTTC. It encodes CASSQKGDSGGQETQYF.

A word on this clone: Other nucleotide sequences in the sample specify the same CDR3. CDR3 DNA: TGCAGCGTAACGGGCTCCTACAATGAGCAGTTCTTC. Its protein is CSVTGSYNEQFF. The V gene is TRBV29-1, the J gene TRBJ2-1, with no clear D. This CDR3 contains 12 residues. Trimming shortened V by 6 bases and J by 0 bases, and 6 bases separated the two germline ends. Germline-derived CDR1 and CDR2 are SQVTM and ANQGSEA.

The V and J genes are TRBV19 and TRBJ2-1; 9 bases map to TRBD2. V gave up 7 bases and J gave up 7 bases; unmatched junction bases: 20. Germline CDR1 and CDR2: LNHDA and SQIVND (reference sequence). The CDR3 spans 18 residues. This CDR3 reads CASINTRGGGRARNEQFF. In DNA, the CDR3 is TGTGCCAGTATTAATACCCGGGGCGGCGGGAGGGCCAGGAATGAGCAGTTCTTC.